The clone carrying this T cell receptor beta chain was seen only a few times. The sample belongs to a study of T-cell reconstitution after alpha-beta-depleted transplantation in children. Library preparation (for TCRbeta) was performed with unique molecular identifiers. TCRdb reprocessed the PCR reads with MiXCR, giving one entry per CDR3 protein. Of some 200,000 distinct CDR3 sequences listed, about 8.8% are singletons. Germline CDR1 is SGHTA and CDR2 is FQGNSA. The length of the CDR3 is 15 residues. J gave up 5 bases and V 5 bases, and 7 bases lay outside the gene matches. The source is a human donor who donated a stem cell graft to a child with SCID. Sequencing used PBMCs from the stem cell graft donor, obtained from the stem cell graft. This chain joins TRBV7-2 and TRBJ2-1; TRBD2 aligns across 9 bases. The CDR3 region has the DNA TGTGCCAGCAGCCGCGGGGGGGCAGGGAACAATGAGCAGTTCTTC. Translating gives CASSRGGAGNNEQFF.